One and the same sample provided the 25 T cell receptor beta chains below, sequenced in a study of T cell responses to AZD1222 COVID-19 vaccine. Measured with immunoSEQ multiplex PCR; TCRdb has only the in-frame clones, and not every one. The table has 100,000 to 150,000 clones, just under 90% seen once. The specimen was peripheral blood, collected on day 0 of AZD1222 vaccination. Receptors were obtained from an adult in good health.

This clone was found a few times. The V gene is TRBV4-1, the J gene TRBJ2-1; 9 positions match TRBD2. V shed 2 bases and J 9 bases; nucleotides not matched to a gene: 8. There are 15 residues in the CDR3. Germline values: CDR1 MGHRA, CDR2 YSYEKL. For the CDR3, the DNA is TGCGCCAGCAGCCAAATAGGCGGGAGGGGTAGTGAGCAGTTCTTC. Translated: CASSQIGGRGSEQFF.

This CDR3 is CASSLAANTGELFF. In DNA form, the CDR3 reads TGTGCCAGCAGCTTAGCCGCGAACACCGGGGAGCTGTTTTTT. This chain links TRBV11-1 with TRBJ2-2; D gene unclear. The CDR3 runs to 14 residues. Per germline, CDR1 SGHAT and CDR2 FQDESV (reference sequence). Trimming pared 0 bases from V and 0 bases from J, leaving 2 bases between.

This chain connects TRBV28 to TRBJ1-2; the D is unclear. V shed 2 bases and J shed 1 base, with 14 bases lying between them. Germline CDR1 reads MDHEN; CDR2 reads SYDVKM. The CDR3 is made up of 16 amino acids. The CDR3 reads CASSLQGPQSNYGYTF. In DNA form, the CDR3 reads TGTGCCAGCAGTTTACAAGGACCCCAAAGTAACTATGGCTACACCTTC.

The V and J genes are TRBV7-2 and TRBJ2-7; TRBD2 matches at 8 bases. This CDR3 is 14 amino acids long. Germline V CDR1 and CDR2: SGHTA, FQGNSA. Trimming cost V 3 bases and J 2 bases; bases outside gene matches: 3. The CDR3 here is CASSFAGGTYEQYF. CDR3 coding DNA: TGTGCCAGCAGCTTTGCGGGGGGTACCTACGAGCAGTACTTC.

This clone was detected a few times. The germline gene is not matched at one end of the junction; a read error may be the cause. The rearrangement links TRBV4-1 to TRBJ2-7, with 7 nucleotides matching TRBD2. This CDR3 has 15 residues. Germline V gene lookup returns CDR1 MGHRA and CDR2 YSYEKL. The CDR3 loop reads CASSRLGTISHEQYF. CDR3 nucleotides: TGCGCCAGCAGCCGCTTGGGGACTATCTCCCACGAGCAGTACTTC.

The genes are TRBV5-6 and TRBJ2-3; D possibly corresponds to TRBD1 (5 bases). This CDR3 contains 16 residues. Germline values: CDR1 SGHDT, CDR2 YYEEEE. V shed 0 bases and J shed 2 bases, with 13 bases lying between them. In nucleotides, the CDR3 is TGTGCCAGCAGCTTGGAAATGGCAGGGTACACAGATACGCAGTATTTT. This translates into CASSLEMAGYTDTQYF. Complete variable domain (other parts from reference TRBV5-6 and TRBJ2-3): DAGVTQSPTHLIKTRGQQVTLRCSPKSGHDTVSWYQQALGQGPQFIFQYYEEEERQRGNFPDRFSGHQFPNYSSELNVNALLLGDSALYLCASSLEMAGYTDTQYFGPGTRLTVL.

V usage is TRBV20-1 and J usage is TRBJ1-2; D is unclear. The CDR3 contains 12 residues. Germline CDR1 is DFQATT and CDR2 is SNEGSKA (reference sequence). With 3 bases removed from V and 5 bases from J, the gap between germline ends came to 10 bases. The CDR3 protein is CSASGRSYGYTF. The CDR3 DNA reads TGCAGTGCTAGTGGCAGATCATATGGCTACACCTTC.

The rearrangement joins TRBV11-2 to TRBJ2-7; perhaps D is TRBD1 or TRBD2 (5 bases each). Germline assignment: CDR1 SGHAT and CDR2 FQNNGV. V was cut by 5 bases and J by 0 bases, with 14 bases left in between. The CDR3 runs to 15 residues. The CDR3 DNA reads TGTGCCAGCAGCCGGGACCCCGGGGCCTCCTACGAGCAGTACTTC. Its protein is CASSRDPGASYEQYF.

The CDR3 spells CATAQDQETQYF. The CDR3 DNA is TGTGCCACCGCGCAGGACCAAGAGACCCAGTACTTC. This rearrangement joins TRBV10-3 to TRBJ2-5; D is unclear. Looked up from germline, CDR1 is ENHRY and CDR2 is SYGVKD. CDR3 length equals 12 residues. The V end lost 10 bases, the J end lost 0 bases, and 9 bases lay between the germline ends.

This sequence joins TRBV4-1 and TRBJ2-2; D possibly corresponds to TRBD2 (5 bases). V lost 0 bases and J 5 bases, leaving 13 bases between the germline ends. CDR1 and CDR2 from the germline V gene are MGHRA and YSYEKL. The CDR3 consists of 16 residues. CDR3 region: CASSQDPASLTGELFF. CDR3 coding DNA: TGCGCCAGCAGCCAAGATCCAGCTAGCCTGACCGGGGAGCTGTTTTTT.

V gene TRBV21-1 combines with J gene TRBJ2-2; TRBD2 is taken as the D call from the table, unchecked against the DNA. TRBV21-1 is shown as a pseudogene. CDR3 length equals 17 residues. CDR3 sequence (DNA): TGTGCCAGCAGCGCTTGGACCGTCGCGGGGAGTGGCGGGGAGCTGTTTTTT. This sequence encodes CASSAWTVAGSGGELFF.

The chain recombines TRBV2 with TRBJ1-5, with D hard to call. The V and J ends lost 2 bases and 0 bases respectively, with 8 bases between them. Germline loops: CDR1 SNHLY, CDR2 FYNNEI. CDR3 size: 15 residues. The CDR3 spells CASSELLYSNQPQHF. CDR3 bases: TGTGCCAGCAGTGAACTGCTTTATAGCAATCAGCCCCAGCATTTT.

CDR3 bases: TGTGCCAGCTCACCTACGGACAGGAACTATGGCTACACCTTC. Its protein product is CASSPTDRNYGYTF. The rearrangement links TRBV18 to TRBJ1-2; 7 positions match TRBD1. The CDR3 is made up of 14 amino acids. Germline values: CDR1 KGHSH, CDR2 LQKENI. V gave up 3 bases and J gave up 2 bases; unmatched junction bases: 3.

This chain connects TRBV19 to TRBJ1-5; D uncertain. Germline values: CDR1 LNHDA, CDR2 SQIVND (reference sequence). V was clipped by 5 bases and J by 0 bases, with 20 bases between them. The CDR3 totals 18 residues. This CDR3 reads CASSGNGPLQYSNQPQHF. Written as DNA, the CDR3 is TGTGCCAGTAGTGGGAACGGGCCACTACAATATAGCAATCAGCCCCAGCATTTT.

The V and J genes are TRBV19 and TRBJ2-1; TRBD2 matches 13 bases. CDR1 is LNHDA and CDR2 is SQIVND in the germline V gene (reference sequence). The V gene end was trimmed by 5 bases and the J gene end by 9 bases; junction bases not matched to a gene: 4. This CDR3 is 14 amino acids long. CDR3 amino acids: CASSLGLAGTEQFF. CDR3 sequence (DNA): TGTGCCAGTAGTCTGGGACTAGCGGGAACTGAGCAGTTCTTC. Full variable domain (remainder filled in from reference TRBV19 and TRBJ2-1): DGGITQSPKYLFRKEGQNVTLSCEQNLNHDAMYWYRQDPGQGLRLIYYSQIVNDFQKGDIAEGYSVSREKKESFPLTVTSAQKNPTAFYLCASSLGLAGTEQFFGPGTRLTVL.

The gene calls are TRBV6-5 and TRBJ2-3; 7 nucleotides match TRBD2. This CDR3 is built from 13 residues. Germline V gives CDR1 MNHEY, CDR2 SVGAGI. J lost 5 bases, V lost 5 bases, and 4 bases had no gene match. The CDR3 sequence is CASSRGGLDTQYF. CDR3 sequence (DNA): TGTGCCAGCAGTCGGGGAGGGTTAGATACGCAGTATTTT.

This clone has more than one count but fewer than ten. V gene TRBV7-8 combines with J gene TRBJ2-2, with D tentatively TRBD1 or TRBD2 (5 bases each). Trimming shortened V by 6 bases and J by 0 bases, and 14 bases separated the two germline ends. There are 16 residues in the CDR3. The germline V gene encodes CDR1 SGHVS and CDR2 FQNEAQ. DNA for the CDR3: TGTGCCAGCAGTTTGGATGGGACCTCGAACACCGGGGAGCTGTTTTTT. Residues: CASSLDGTSNTGELFF.

This chain links TRBV9 with TRBJ2-3, with unresolved D. CDR3 length equals 15 residues. Per germline, CDR1 SGDLS and CDR2 YYNGEE. Trimming removed 2 bases at V and 2 bases at J, with 12 bases between. The CDR3 DNA sequence: TGTGCCAGCAGCGTTTGGGCAGGCTCCACAGATACGCAGTATTTT. As protein: CASSVWAGSTDTQYF.

This clone was seen only once. This chain joins TRBV3-1 (or the pseudogene TRBV3-2) and TRBJ2-7; D unclear. This CDR3 region has 16 residues. V was clipped by 1 base and J by 0 bases, with 13 bases between them. In germline, CDR1 is LGHDT, CDR2 YNNKEL (reference sequence). The CDR3 coding sequence is TGTGCCAGCAGCCAAGCGGTGGGCCGTGGCTCCTACGAGCAGTACTTC. It yields the protein CASSQAVGRGSYEQYF.

The chain has TRBV4-1 and TRBJ1-6, with 8 bases fitting TRBD1. Germline trimming cut 1 base from V and 2 bases from J; bases unmatched to any gene: 4. Germline-derived CDR1 and CDR2 are MGHRA and YSYEKL. The CDR3 covers 17 residues. CDR3: CASSQGWTGPYNSPLHF. CDR3 DNA sequence: TGCGCCAGCAGCCAAGGATGGACAGGGCCCTATAATTCACCCCTCCACTTT.

The chain carries TRBV6-4 and TRBJ1-3, with 7 positions matching TRBD1. Per germline, CDR1 MRHNA and CDR2 SNTAGT. The CDR3 spans 14 residues. Unmatched junction bases numbered 1, after V lost 5 bases and J lost 0 bases. The CDR3 protein is CASSPGGSGNTIYF. DNA for the CDR3: TGTGCCAGCAGTCCAGGGGGCTCTGGAAACACCATATATTTT.

This rearrangement joins TRBV28 to TRBJ1-2, with 8 nucleotides matching TRBD1. Per germline, CDR1 MDHEN and CDR2 SYDVKM. Trimming took 6 bases from V and 3 from J; bases not matched to a gene: 3. The CDR3 is made up of 13 amino acids. The CDR3 region is CASRPQGDYGYTF. CDR3 DNA: TGTGCCAGCAGACCACAGGGGGACTATGGCTACACCTTC.

V is TRBV19 and J is TRBJ2-2, with D perhaps matching TRBD2 (5 bases). Germline assignment: CDR1 LNHDA and CDR2 SQIVND (reference sequence). Trimming shortened V by 5 bases and J by 6 bases, and 10 bases separated the two germline ends. The CDR3 sequence is 13 residues long. This CDR3 reads CASSLIGAGELFF. The CDR3 DNA reads as TGTGCCAGTAGTTTAATCGGGGCCGGGGAGCTGTTTTTT.

The table lists this clone with a count of one. V usage is TRBV7-9 and J usage is TRBJ2-5; D might be TRBD1 (6 bases). CDR3 size: 15 residues. In germline, CDR1 is SEHNR, CDR2 FQNEAQ (reference sequence). V lost 3 bases, J lost 5 bases, and 16 bases lay in between. The CDR3, as DNA: TGTGCCAGCAGCTTGTTACAGGGCCAGAAGGAGACCCAGTACTTC. Translation gives CASSLLQGQKETQYF.

V gene TRBV14 combines with J gene TRBJ1-1; D is uncertain. Germline assignment: CDR1 SGHDN and CDR2 FVKESK. The CDR3 is 14 residues long. Trimming shortened V by 3 bases and J by 0 bases, and 8 bases separated the two germline ends. CDR3 coding DNA: TGTGCCAGCAGCCAGCCGGGCCTGAACACTGAAGCTTTCTTT. Translation: CASSQPGLNTEAFF.